These 9 T cell receptor beta chains were all obtained from the same sample, sequenced in a study of shared clonotypes between healthy human individuals. Data came from immunoSEQ multiplex PCR; TCRdb stores just in-frame clones and leaves some out. The repertoire includes about 1.9 million clones, about 93% of them detected once, and around 1.8% sits in the top ten. In the naive CD8 group, cells lacked CD45RO and were positively selected for CCR7, so terminally differentiated effector memory CD45RA+ cells were left out. Source material: naive CD8+ T cells from PBMCs. The receptors were gathered from a man in his late teens or twenties in good health. Some clones in this sample may be carry-over from other donors' samples.

This clone was picked up one time. The J gene is TRBJ1-5, the V gene TRBV28, with D perhaps matching TRBD1 (6 bases). Germline CDR1 MDHEN, CDR2 SYDVKM. The CDR3 runs to 16 residues. Trimming took off 6 bases at V and 1 base at J, with 16 bases between the two ends. CDR3 region: CASRHGWGRSNQPQHF. The CDR3 bases are TGTGCCAGCAGGCATGGATGGGGGCGCAGCAATCAGCCCCAGCATTTT.

The gene calls are TRBV12-5 and TRBJ2-5, with 7 positions matching TRBD2. This CDR3 comprises 12 residues. Germline values: CDR1 LGHNT, CDR2 FRNRAP. CDR3 nucleotide sequence: TGTGCCCCCGGGGGGTTCGCGAGAACCCAGTACTTC. Residues: CAPGGFARTQYF. Drawing the rest from reference TRBV12-5 and TRBJ2-5, the complete variable domain is DARVTQTPRHKVTEMGQEVTMRCQPILGHNTVFWYRQTMMQGLELLAYFRNRAPLDDSGMPKDRFSAEMPDATLATLKIQPSEPRDSAVYFCAPGGFARTQYFGPGTRLLVL.

This chain connects TRBV2 to TRBJ2-3, with D uncertain. Germline V gene lookup returns CDR1 SNHLY and CDR2 FYNNEI. This CDR3 is built from 12 residues. V gave up 8 bases and J gave up 8 bases, with 14 bases separating them. This CDR3 reads CASYETVTTQYF. The CDR3 nucleotides read TGTGCCAGCTACGAGACTGTTACTACGCAGTATTTT.

The chain joins TRBV6-5 to TRBJ1-2; 9 bases are a match to TRBD1. V shed 2 bases and J 2 bases; nucleotides not matched to a gene: 3. The CDR3 extends over 15 amino acids. The germline V gene has CDR1 MNHEY and CDR2 SVGAGI. The CDR3 coding sequence is TGTGCCAGCAGTTACCGGACAGGGGACAACTATGGCTACACCTTC. It encodes CASSYRTGDNYGYTF.

This chain links TRBV7-9 with TRBJ2-7; tentative D call: TRBD2 (6 bases). Trimming took off 5 bases at V and 2 bases at J, with 19 bases between the two ends. The CDR3 is 16 amino acids. CDR1 is SEHNR and CDR2 is FQNEAQ in the germline V gene (reference sequence). The CDR3 nucleotides are TGTGCCAGCAGCCCTACGGAGGGGCCCCTAGCCTACGAGCAGTACTTC. Translated, it gives CASSPTEGPLAYEQYF.

The V call is TRBV2, the J call TRBJ2-7; D is unclear. There are 14 residues in the CDR3. The V gene lost 7 bases and the J gene lost 2 bases, with 15 bases spanning the gap. From germline, CDR1 is SNHLY and CDR2 FYNNEI. The CDR3 here is CASIDKLRTYEQYF. The CDR3 coding sequence is TGTGCCAGCATTGACAAGTTGAGGACCTACGAGCAGTACTTC.

With respect to this clone: The sample holds other DNA sequences that translate to the same CDR3. The rearrangement links TRBV7-3 to TRBJ2-1, with D possibly being TRBD2 (5 bases). The V and J ends lost 1 base and 1 base respectively, with 8 bases between them. This CDR3 region has 15 residues. Looked up from germline, CDR1 is SGHTA and CDR2 is FQGTGA. CDR3 region: CASSLMGGSYNEQFF. The CDR3 DNA is TGTGCCAGCAGCTTAATGGGCGGGTCCTACAATGAGCAGTTCTTC.

This clone was detected once. V and J are TRBV5-1 and TRBJ2-7; D may be TRBD2 (6 bases). CDR1 and CDR2 (germline): SGHRS, YFSETQ. The CDR3 is 15 residues long. Trimming cost V 0 bases and J 6 bases, with 16 bases left between them. The CDR3 sequence is CASSLEGTGPSEQYF. The CDR3 bases are TGCGCCAGCAGCTTGGAAGGGACTGGCCCCTCCGAGCAGTACTTC. Drawing the rest from reference TRBV5-1 and TRBJ2-7, the complete variable domain is KAGVTQTPRYLIKTRGQQVTLSCSPISGHRSVSWYQQTPGQGLQFLFEYFSETQRNKGNFPGRFSGRQFSNSRSEMNVSTLELGDSALYLCASSLEGTGPSEQYFGPGTRLTVT.

The table lists this clone with a few counts. The rearrangement uses TRBV29-1 and TRBJ2-7; D gene unclear. This CDR3 is 11 amino acids long. The germline V gene has CDR1 SQVTM and CDR2 ANQGSEA. V lost 0 bases and J 2 bases, leaving 2 bases between the germline ends. In DNA form, the CDR3 reads TGCAGCGTTGAAGATCCCTACGAGCAGTACTTC. Translation gives CSVEDPYEQYF.